This TCR beta chain was captured by sequencing in a study of CD8+ T cells in alopecia areata. RNA was isolated and reverse transcribed to cDNA, the sequencing template. Using immunoSEQ multiplex PCR, the repertoire was profiled, and TCRdb retains in-frame clones only, with some absent. There are around 7,500 clones in the sample; about 65% occur only once, and 16% lies in the top ten. The investigators collected lesional scalp punch biopsies and peripheral blood from alopecia areata patients. Trimming at V came to 1 base and at J to 7 bases, leaving 1 base not matched to a gene. This CDR3 is built from 13 residues. CDR1 SGHTA and CDR2 FQGNSA come from the germline V gene.

The TCR originated in a human donor with alopecia areata. The material was skin, obtained at week 0. The J gene is TRBJ1-2, the V gene TRBV7-2; TRBD1 agrees at 9 bases. CDR3 sequence: CASSLGGQGGYTF. The CDR3 DNA sequence: TGTGCCAGCAGCTTAGGGGGACAGGGTGGCTACACCTTC.